This T cell receptor (beta chain) was identified during a study of blood T cell repertoires in COVID-19. Turning to the study itself: COVID-19 samples from acute and convalescent phases originated in the United States, Italy and Spain. Sample material is recorded as cDNA or gDNA derived from T cells, B-cell-depleted T cells, or PBMCs.

As handled by the study authors: Nucleated cell number was recorded as an estimate derived from reference gene primer amplification. Some clones are missing from TCRdb's copy, which holds only in-frame ones; the method was immunoSEQ multiplex PCR. The V and J calls and the clone size are those of that table, but D and trimming were determined from the DNA. The sample has under 200,000 clones, approximately 87% seen once. This CDR3 comprises 16 residues. The V end lost 1 base, the J end lost 2 bases, and 15 bases lay between the germline ends. Germline V gene sequence: CDR1 SGHTA, CDR2 FQGNSA. This clone was observed a handful of times.

Input material: peripheral blood. The rearrangement joins TRBV7-2 to TRBJ2-7; possibly TRBD2 for D (5 bases). This receptor was identified in a woman between 70 and 85 years old with acute or convalescent COVID-19. CDR3: CASSLVSGIAAYEQYF. CDR3 DNA: TGTGCCAGCAGCTTAGTTTCCGGGATTGCTGCCTACGAGCAGTACTTC.